Shown below are 4 T cell receptor beta chains from a single sample sequenced in a study of cytomegalovirus exposure and HLA in healthy donors. PCR primers comprised 60 Vbeta and 13 Jbeta primers. Only in-frame clones appear in the TCRdb table, and some are missing; sequencing was by immunoSEQ multiplex PCR. The sample totals 100,000 to 150,000 clones. Input material: PBMCs. These receptor sequences come from a man aged 18 to 29 in good health and CMV-seronegative.

The chain recombines TRBV29-1 with TRBJ2-5; D is unresolved. This CDR3 spans 11 amino acids. Germline V gene lookup returns CDR1 SQVTM and CDR2 ANQGSEA. The germline V and J ends were trimmed by 5 bases and 5 bases, with 9 bases remaining between them. DNA of the CDR3: TGCAGCGTTACGAGGCACGAGACCCAGTACTTC. Amino acids: CSVTRHETQYF.

The chain carries TRBV4-1 and TRBJ1-5; D possibly corresponds to TRBD1 (6 bases). The CDR3 runs 14 residues. The germline V gene has CDR1 MGHRA and CDR2 YSYEKL. The germline V and J ends were trimmed by 3 bases and 5 bases, with 11 bases remaining between them. The chain's CDR3 is CASSHLQGDQPQHF. The CDR3 nucleotides read TGCGCCAGCAGCCACCTACAGGGTGATCAGCCCCAGCATTTT.

The chain combines TRBV14 with TRBJ2-7; 9 nucleotides align to TRBD2. Germline CDR1 and CDR2: SGHDN and FVKESK. The V segment lost 4 bases and the J segment 6 bases; nucleotides outside the gene matches: 10. The CDR3 is made up of 15 amino acids. The CDR3 here is CASSRFSGSPLEQYF. CDR3 in DNA: TGTGCCAGCAGCCGCTTTAGCGGGAGTCCCCTCGAGCAGTACTTC.

This chain uses TRBV14 with TRBJ2-1; 9 nucleotides agree with TRBD2. The CDR3 totals 15 residues. Per germline, CDR1 SGHDN and CDR2 FVKESK. V gave up 4 bases and J gave up 6 bases; unmatched junction bases: 7. The CDR3 protein is CASSPQREALNEQFF. In nucleotides, the CDR3 is TGTGCCAGCAGCCCCCAGCGGGAGGCACTCAATGAGCAGTTCTTC.